This TCR beta chain was documented in a study of cytomegalovirus exposure and HLA in healthy donors. General study results and limits: The authors listed 164 TCR beta chains as cytomegalovirus-associated. In a later analysis, HLA-associated TCR beta chains were more clonally expanded than equally common others. CMV serostatus alone was available as immune exposure information. Looking again later, the authors saw that most CMV-associated TCR beta chains seemed HLA-restricted.

The CDR3 runs 13 residues. In germline, CDR1 is KGHSH, CDR2 LQKENI. V was trimmed by 4 bases and J by 0 bases, leaving 5 bases between them. PCR primers comprised 60 Vbeta and 13 Jbeta primers. Clones were sequenced by immunoSEQ multiplex PCR, and TCRdb holds only the in-frame ones, with some missing. This table holds about 140,000 clones, around 75% found once. With respect to this clone: Antigen unknown.

The receptor's source is a female donor in good health and CMV-seronegative. The rearrangement uses TRBV18 and TRBJ2-3, with a possible D match to TRBD1 (5 bases). Specimen: PBMCs. CDR3 DNA: TGTGCCAGCTCACGGACAAGCACAGATACGCAGTATTTT. This gives the protein CASSRTSTDTQYF.